This entry lists 11 T cell receptor beta chains sequenced from one sample in a study of T cell responses to AZD1222 COVID-19 vaccine. Sequenced by immunoSEQ multiplex PCR; TCRdb stores in-frame clones only, minus some. The sample carries approximately 150,000 clones, 80% to 95% recorded once. The sample was peripheral blood, taken 28 days after the second AZD1222 dose. These receptors were taken from an adult who received the AZD1222 COVID-19 vaccine.

V usage is TRBV18 and J usage is TRBJ1-2, with D maybe TRBD1 (6 bases). The CDR3 has 18 residues. Germline CDR1 reads KGHSH; CDR2 reads LQKENI. Trimming left V 1 base short and J 0 bases short, with 18 bases between. The CDR3 DNA is TGTGCCAGCTCACCACTCAGAGTCCCGGACAGTACTAACTATGGCTACACCTTC. Protein sequence: CASSPLRVPDSTNYGYTF.

The chain employs TRBV7-2 and TRBJ2-7; TRBD1 aligns across 10 bases. The CDR3 runs to 15 residues. Germline V gene sequence: CDR1 SGHTA, CDR2 FQGNSA. With V trimmed by 7 bases and J by 2 bases, 8 bases remained unmatched. DNA of the CDR3: TGTGCCAGCACCCTTACTGGACAGGGGGCCTACGAGCAGTACTTC. Its translation: CASTLTGQGAYEQYF.

V usage is TRBV28 and J usage is TRBJ1-6; TRBD1 matches 10 bases. With 3 bases clipped from V and 9 bases from J, the junction kept 17 bases outside the gene matches. The length of the CDR3 is 19 residues. CDR1 and CDR2 from the germline V gene are MDHEN and SYDVKM. CDR3 in amino acids: CASSFSRTGGFLLGSPLHF. The DNA for the CDR3 is TGTGCCAGCAGTTTCTCCCGGACAGGGGGATTTCTCCTTGGTTCACCCCTCCACTTT.

The rearrangement joins TRBV24-1 to TRBJ2-7, with TRBD1 matching 10 bases. The V and J ends lost 3 bases and 2 bases, in that order; junction bases with no gene match: 6. The germline CDR1 and CDR2 sequences are KGHDR and SFDVKD. CDR3 length: 16 residues. DNA of the CDR3: TGTGCCACCAGTGATCCCCGGGACAGGGGCGCCTACGAGCAGTACTTC. As protein: CATSDPRDRGAYEQYF.

This clone was seen once. The V call is TRBV27, the J call TRBJ2-6; 8 bases align to TRBD1. The germline V gene encodes CDR1 MNHEY and CDR2 SMNVEV (reference sequence). The CDR3 length is 16 residues. Losses at the gene ends were 6 bases for V and 3 bases for J; bases not matched to a gene: 7. The CDR3 here is CASRPQGAGGANVLTF. The CDR3 nucleotides are TGTGCCAGCAGACCCCAGGGGGCTGGTGGGGCCAACGTCCTGACTTTC. The full variable domain, its missing parts supplied by reference TRBV27 and TRBJ2-6, is EAQVTQNPRYLITVTGKKLTVTCSQNMNHEYMSWYRQDPGLGLRQIYYSMNVEVTDKGDVPEGYKVSRKEKRNFPLILESPSPNQTSLYFCASRPQGAGGANVLTFGAGSRLTVL.

Only one count was recorded for this clone. The chain has TRBV5-1 and TRBJ2-2, with 12 nucleotides matching TRBD2. V lost 2 bases, J lost 0 bases, and 2 bases stayed unmatched. Germline CDR1 and CDR2: SGHRS and YFSETQ. The CDR3 is 17 amino acids. DNA for the CDR3: TGCGCCAGCAGCTTTCTAGCGGGAGGGGCGAACACCGGGGAGCTGTTTTTT. Its translation is CASSFLAGGANTGELFF. Complete variable domain (other parts from reference TRBV5-1 and TRBJ2-2): KAGVTQTPRYLIKTRGQQVTLSCSPISGHRSVSWYQQTPGQGLQFLFEYFSETQRNKGNFPGRFSGRQFSNSRSEMNVSTLELGDSALYLCASSFLAGGANTGELFFGEGSRLTVL.

The chain has TRBV19 and TRBJ2-1, with D possibly matching TRBD1 (6 bases). The germline gives CDR1 LNHDA, CDR2 SQIVND (reference sequence). The CDR3 consists of 13 residues. Trimming took 7 bases from V and 3 from J, leaving 10 bases between them. CDR3 sequence: CASTGALYNEQFF. CDR3 in DNA: TGTGCCAGTACAGGGGCACTCTACAATGAGCAGTTCTTC.

J is TRBJ2-3 and V is TRBV11-2, with 9 bases aligning to TRBD1. This CDR3 has 16 residues. Trimming took 5 bases from V and 4 from J; bases not matched to a gene: 10. Germline CDR1 and CDR2: SGHAT and FQNNGV. CDR3 residues: CASSRTRQGEADTQYF. In DNA form, the CDR3 reads TGTGCCAGCAGCCGGACCCGACAGGGGGAAGCAGATACGCAGTATTTT.

This chain links TRBV5-6 with TRBJ1-1; D gene ambiguous. V lost 3 bases, J lost 4 bases, and 19 bases lay in between. The CDR3 spans 16 residues. Germline CDR1 reads SGHDT; CDR2 reads YYEEEE. CDR3 in DNA: TGTGCCAGCAGCTCGGACGATCTTCTTTCGAGCACTGAAGCTTTCTTT. This translates into CASSSDDLLSSTEAFF.

The chain is built from TRBV5-1 and TRBJ1-1; D might be TRBD1 (6 bases). The CDR3 extends over 16 amino acids. Trimming took off 4 bases at V and 5 bases at J, with 21 bases between the two ends. Looked up from germline, CDR1 is SGHRS and CDR2 is YFSETQ. The CDR3: CASSPFGAGERTEAFF. As DNA, the CDR3 is TGCGCCAGCAGCCCGTTCGGGGCAGGGGAAAGGACTGAAGCTTTCTTT.

Here the CDR3 reads CASRSAGTASNEQFF. CDR3 coding DNA: TGTGCCAGCAGGTCGGCCGGGACGGCAAGCAATGAGCAGTTCTTC. V is TRBV7-3 and J is TRBJ2-1; perhaps D is TRBD1 or TRBD2 (5 bases each). V was cut by 6 bases and J by 6 bases, with 18 bases left in between. The CDR3 runs 15 residues. Germline V gives CDR1 SGHTA, CDR2 FQGTGA.